The 32 T cell receptor beta chains below were found in one sample sequenced in a study of graft-versus-host responses after intestinal transplantation. Assay: immunoSEQ multiplex PCR; the TCRdb copy retains only in-frame clones and omits some. The table records around 110,000 clones, 85% to 95% of them present only once. For these TCRs, the target antigens are not known. Sequencing used unstimulated CD8+ T cells sorted from spleen or lymph node cells, obtained before transplant. The receptors here all came from a human donor who was the organ donor for an intestinal transplant.

The rearrangement uses TRBV12-2 and TRBJ2-6; no check of the table's D call, TRBD1, against the DNA was made. TRBV12-2 is annotated as a pseudogene. The CDR3 has 15 amino acids. This CDR3 is CASRLPGKGANVLTF. CDR3 bases: TGTGCAAGTCGCTTACCAGGGAAAGGGGCCAACGTCCTGACTTTC.

The chain combines TRBV5-8 with TRBJ1-1, with TRBD1 as a possible D gene (6 bases). The V end was cut by 4 bases, the J end by 9 bases, with 22 bases between. The CDR3 length is 15 residues. Germline V gene sequence: CDR1 SGHTS, CDR2 YDEGEE. CDR3 residues: CASSPLDSLVIKAFF. In nucleotides, the CDR3 is TGTGCCAGCAGCCCCCTGGACAGTCTGGTGATAAAAGCTTTCTTT.

This rearrangement joins TRBV10-2 to TRBJ2-7, with unresolved D. The CDR3 spans 13 residues. The germline V gene encodes CDR1 WSHSY and CDR2 SAAADI. Trimming removed 2 bases at V and 4 bases at J, with 9 bases between. The CDR3 bases are TGCGCCAGCAGTGAGCGGGCTGTATACGAGCAGTACTTC. Translation: CASSERAVYEQYF.

The chain uses TRBV4-3 and TRBJ2-1, with 9 bases that match TRBD2. V gave up 1 base and J gave up 5 bases; unmatched junction bases: 0. Germline V lookup: CDR1 LGHNA, CDR2 YSLEER. CDR3 length: 14 amino acids. The CDR3 DNA reads TGCGCCAGCAGCCAAGGACTAGCGGACAATGAGCAGTTCTTC. Encoded protein: CASSQGLADNEQFF.

The rearrangement uses TRBV6-1 and TRBJ2-7, with TRBD2 identical over 12 bases. This CDR3 spans 15 amino acids. The trim removed 6 bases at V and 4 bases at J, leaving 7 bases unmatched. Per the germline V gene, CDR1 is MNHNS and CDR2 is SASEGT. The CDR3 DNA reads TGTGCCAGCAGCTTAATTGGGACTAGCGGGTACGAGCAGTACTTC. It specifies CASSLIGTSGYEQYF.

This rearrangement joins TRBV28 to TRBJ2-3; 7 bases fit TRBD1. V lost 10 bases, J lost 0 bases, and 4 bases stayed unmatched. The CDR3 spans 13 residues. Germline V lookup: CDR1 MDHEN, CDR2 SYDVKM. The CDR3 loop is CATLDRSTDTQYF. In nucleotides, the CDR3 is TGTGCCACCCTGGACAGGAGCACAGATACGCAGTATTTT.

The CDR3 here is CASSQVGNTEAFF. The CDR3 coding sequence is TGCGCCAGCAGCCAAGTCGGGAACACTGAAGCTTTCTTT. V gene TRBV4-1 combines with J gene TRBJ1-1; D unresolved. CDR1 and CDR2 from the germline V gene are MGHRA and YSYEKL. V gave up 1 base and J gave up 1 base, with 4 bases separating them. This CDR3 spans 13 amino acids.

The V call is TRBV27, the J call TRBJ2-1; 12 nucleotides line up with TRBD2. V was clipped by 7 bases and J by 6 bases; unmatched bases: 7. Germline V CDR1 and CDR2: MNHEY, SMNVEV (reference sequence). The CDR3 runs 15 residues. CDR3 sequence: CASTLAGLAGNEQFF. DNA of the CDR3: TGTGCCAGCACTCTCGCGGGACTAGCGGGCAATGAGCAGTTCTTC.

The rearrangement joins TRBV5-4 to TRBJ2-7; 8 bases line up with TRBD1. Germline V lookup: CDR1 SGHNT, CDR2 YYREEE (reference sequence). The V gene end was trimmed by 4 bases and the J gene end by 5 bases; junction bases not matched to a gene: 17. The CDR3 runs 17 residues. The CDR3 loop reads CASSLPRMGTGFHEQYF. CDR3 coding DNA: TGTGCCAGCAGCCTACCAAGGATGGGGACAGGATTCCACGAGCAGTACTTC. The full variable domain, with the rest looked up from reference TRBV5-4 and TRBJ2-7, is ETGVTQSPTHLIKTRGQQVTLRCSSQSGHNTVSWYQQALGQGPQFIFQYYREEENGRGNFPPRFSGLQFPNYSSELNVNALELDDSALYLCASSLPRMGTGFHEQYFGPGTRLTVT.

The V and J genes are TRBV2 and TRBJ1-5; D is ambiguous. In germline, CDR1 is SNHLY, CDR2 FYNNEI. V gave up 3 bases and J gave up 4 bases, with 7 bases separating them. CDR3 length: 13 amino acids. The CDR3 region has the DNA TGTGCCAGCAGTGACGTCATTAATCAGCCCCAGCATTTT. Translated, it gives CASSDVINQPQHF.

The genes are TRBV2 and TRBJ2-5; TRBD2 aligns across 8 bases. Germline CDR1 and CDR2: SNHLY and FYNNEI. With 2 bases clipped from V and 2 bases from J, the junction kept 4 bases outside the gene matches. The CDR3 loop spans 15 amino acids. The CDR3 DNA sequence: TGTGCCAGCAGTGAAACGGGGACTAGGCAAGAGACCCAGTACTTC. Its protein is CASSETGTRQETQYF.

A few counts support this clone. The V gene is TRBV6-5, the J gene TRBJ2-7; TRBD1 might be the D (7 bases). From germline, CDR1 is MNHEY and CDR2 SVGAGI. The CDR3 is 13 residues long. V was cut by 3 bases and J by 7 bases, with 13 bases left in between. The CDR3 DNA sequence: TGTGCCAGCAGTTATGGGCAGGGGGGTGAGCAGTACTTC. Protein: CASSYGQGGEQYF.

CDR3 in DNA: TGTGCCAGCAGTTCTGACAGGGGGTCACGGAAACTGTTTTTT. It specifies CASSSDRGSRKLFF. V is TRBV27 and J is TRBJ1-4; 9 bases fit TRBD1. This CDR3 spans 14 amino acids. The germline V gene has CDR1 MNHEY and CDR2 SMNVEV (reference sequence). V lost 4 bases, J lost 11 bases, and 8 bases stayed unmatched.

This clone appeared a single time. The chain carries TRBV11-2 and TRBJ2-3, with TRBD1 matching 7 bases. This CDR3 comprises 16 residues. V shed 5 bases, J shed 3 bases, and the junction held 11 bases outside the gene matches. Germline CDR1 and CDR2: SGHAT and FQNNGV. CDR3 bases: TGTGCCAGCAGCCTCATGAGGGGGCGCGGGACAGATACGCAGTATTTT. Amino acids: CASSLMRGRGTDTQYF.

The V gene is TRBV4-1, the J gene TRBJ2-5; TRBD1 agrees at 7 bases. There are 15 residues in the CDR3. Germline CDR1 is MGHRA and CDR2 is YSYEKL. V lost 0 bases, J lost 2 bases, and 3 bases stayed unmatched. In DNA, the CDR3 is TGCGCCAGCAGCCAAGATCAGGGACAGCAAGAGACCCAGTACTTC. It specifies CASSQDQGQQETQYF.

Of note for this clone: Within the sample, other DNA sequences also encode this same CDR3. The genes are TRBV28 and TRBJ2-7; D remains ambiguous. Trimming pared 4 bases from V and 1 base from J, leaving 8 bases between. Germline-derived CDR1 and CDR2 are MDHEN and SYDVKM. The CDR3 spans 13 residues. The CDR3 loop is CASSSTGSYEQYF. The CDR3 bases are TGTGCCAGCAGTTCCACCGGTTCCTACGAGCAGTACTTC.

CDR3 sequence: CASSVEGALNADTQYF. DNA for the CDR3: TGTGCCAGCAGCGTAGAGGGGGCGTTAAATGCAGATACGCAGTATTTT. The chain has TRBV9 and TRBJ2-3, with 7 bases aligning to TRBD1. Trimming removed 0 bases from V and 4 bases from J; junction bases left unmatched: 8. Germline lookup yields CDR1 SGDLS and CDR2 YYNGEE. The CDR3 has 16 residues.

The chain combines TRBV7-6 with TRBJ2-1; 16 positions match TRBD2. Germline loops: CDR1 SGHVS, CDR2 FNYEAQ. V was pared by 5 bases and J by 9 bases, with 7 bases of the junction left unmatched. The CDR3 sequence is 16 residues long. CDR3 protein: CASSPGLAGGLAEQFF. The CDR3 nucleotides read TGTGCCAGCAGCCCGGGACTAGCGGGAGGGTTAGCTGAGCAGTTCTTC.

V and J are TRBV10-3 and TRBJ2-5, with D perhaps matching TRBD1 or TRBD2 (6 bases each). The DNA matches TRBJ2-7 better at its end, which makes the J call doubtful. CDR3 length equals 14 residues. Germline V gene data show CDR1 as ENHRY and CDR2 as SYGVKD. The CDR3 nucleotides read TGTGCCATCAGTGTTGGGGGGCCCTCCTACGAGCAGTACTTC. The encoded protein is CAISVGGPSYEQYF.

This chain uses TRBV27 with TRBJ2-2, with 9 nucleotides matching TRBD1. Losses at the gene ends were 10 bases for V and 7 bases for J; bases not matched to a gene: 10. The length of the CDR3 is 14 residues. The germline CDR1 and CDR2 sequences are MNHEY and SMNVEV (reference sequence). CDR3 bases: TGTGCCACAACCCCCGGGACAGGGTTCGGGGAGCTGTTTTTT. It specifies CATTPGTGFGELFF.

The chain links TRBV27 to TRBJ1-2; D uncertain. There are 13 residues in the CDR3. Trimming stripped 4 bases from V and 2 bases from J, with 8 bases between. Germline CDR1 reads MNHEY; CDR2 reads SMNVEV (reference sequence). In nucleotides, the CDR3 is TGTGCCAGCAGTTGGGCAAAGAACTATGGCTACACCTTC. Amino acids: CASSWAKNYGYTF.

The gene calls are TRBV5-1 and TRBJ2-1; 11 nucleotides match TRBD1. CDR3 length equals 14 residues. Germline CDR1 reads SGHRS; CDR2 reads YFSETQ. With 4 bases clipped from V and 6 bases from J, the junction kept 3 bases outside the gene matches. CDR3 protein: CASSPGTGGNEQFF. The CDR3 nucleotides read TGCGCCAGCAGCCCCGGGACAGGGGGCAATGAGCAGTTCTTC.

The chain is built from TRBV4-1 and TRBJ2-1, with D possibly TRBD2 on 5 matching bases. There are 16 residues in the CDR3. V was pared by 1 base and J by 3 bases, with 13 bases between. The V gene's germline CDR1 is MGHRA and CDR2 YSYEKL. The CDR3 protein is CASSQAPEDFYNEQFF. The CDR3 nucleotides read TGCGCCAGCAGCCAAGCCCCGGAGGACTTCTACAATGAGCAGTTCTTC.

The chain carries TRBV4-1 and TRBJ2-7, with 10 bases matching TRBD1. CDR1 MGHRA and CDR2 YSYEKL come from the germline V gene. V shed 2 bases, J shed 2 bases, and the junction held 21 bases outside the gene matches. The CDR3 is 21 residues long. CDR3 loop: CASSQWVSTGGDRSDPYEQYF. CDR3 in DNA: TGCGCCAGCAGCCAATGGGTTTCGACAGGGGGCGACCGGTCGGACCCCTACGAGCAGTACTTC.

V usage is TRBV7-9 and J usage is TRBJ1-5; a weak D match, TRBD1 (5 bases). CDR1 is SEHNR, CDR2 FQNEAQ, per germline (reference sequence). This CDR3 spans 14 amino acids. V was trimmed by 2 bases and J by 3 bases, leaving 8 bases between them. CDR3 in amino acids: CASSLSQANQPQHF. The CDR3 DNA reads TGTGCCAGCAGCTTATCACAGGCCAATCAGCCCCAGCATTTT.

This clone was observed a single time. This sequence joins TRBV9 and TRBJ1-2; D may be TRBD1 (5 bases). Germline CDR1 is SGDLS and CDR2 is YYNGEE. CDR3 length: 12 amino acids. The V and J ends lost 3 bases and 7 bases respectively, with 10 bases between them. In DNA, the CDR3 is TGTGCCAGCAGCGGGGGCCTTACTGGCTACACCTTC. This translates into CASSGGLTGYTF.

The chain is built from TRBV4-2 and TRBJ1-2, with a tentative D call TRBD1 (6 bases). The germline gives CDR1 LGHNA, CDR2 YNFKEQ. The CDR3 is 18 residues long. Between the trimmed V and J ends, which lost 2 bases and 1 base, there was a span of 20 bases. The CDR3 bases are TGTGCCAGCAGCCAAAGAGGAGCGGACAGCCTAGATAACTATGGCTACACCTTC. It yields the protein CASSQRGADSLDNYGYTF.

The CDR3, as DNA: TGCGCCAGCAGTGAGTCCCTCCCTCGTGGAACGCAGTATTTT. Residues: CASSESLPRGTQYF. The chain employs TRBV10-1 and TRBJ2-3; no clear D gene. V was clipped by 0 bases and J by 9 bases, with 13 bases between them. Looked up from germline, CDR1 is WNHNN and CDR2 is SYGVQD (reference sequence). CDR3 length: 14 residues.

This rearrangement joins TRBV5-4 to TRBJ2-7; TRBD1 aligns across 12 bases. Per germline, CDR1 SGHNT and CDR2 YYREEE (reference sequence). Losses at the gene ends were 3 bases for V and 4 bases for J; bases not matched to a gene: 5. The CDR3 is 15 amino acids. CDR3 nucleotide sequence: TGTGCCAGCAGCTCCGGGACAGGGGGCGGGTACGAGCAGTACTTC. Its protein product is CASSSGTGGGYEQYF.

V and J are TRBV9 and TRBJ2-2, with 7 nucleotides matching TRBD2. Per germline, CDR1 SGDLS and CDR2 YYNGEE. The CDR3 loop spans 16 amino acids. V lost 0 bases and J lost 2; bases outside the gene matches: 4. CDR3 sequence reads: CASSVGPGGNTGELFF. The CDR3 region has the DNA TGTGCCAGCAGCGTAGGTCCGGGAGGCAACACCGGGGAGCTGTTTTTT. The entire variable domain, with the rest obtained from reference TRBV9 and TRBJ2-2, is as follows: DSGVTQTPKHLITATGQRVTLRCSPRSGDLSVYWYQQSLDQGLQFLIQYYNGEERAKGNILERFSAQQFPDLHSELNLSSLELGDSALYFCASSVGPGGNTGELFFGEGSRLTVL.

This chain links TRBV28 with TRBJ2-1; D gene unclear. This CDR3 is 14 amino acids long. Deletions cut 5 bases from V and 1 base from J, with 9 bases between. Germline V gene lookup returns CDR1 MDHEN and CDR2 SYDVKM. CDR3 sequence (DNA): TGTGCCAGCAGTACCCCCCGATCCTACAATGAGCAGTTCTTC. The encoded protein is CASSTPRSYNEQFF.

The rearrangement joins TRBV13 to TRBJ1-2; 9 bases map to TRBD1. The CDR3 covers 13 residues. Losses at the gene ends were 5 bases for V and 8 bases for J; bases not matched to a gene: 6. CDR1 and CDR2 from the germline V gene are PRHDT and FYEKMQ (reference sequence). The CDR3 bases are TGTGCCAGCAGCACTACAGGGGGCAGCGGCTACACCTTC. Translated, it gives CASSTTGGSGYTF.